The 7 T cell receptor beta chains given below trace back to one sample, sequenced in a study of control samples from healthy donors and cancer patients. Profiled with immunoSEQ multiplex PCR; TCRdb holds only in-frame clones, not every one. The table includes tens of thousands of clones, 70% to 90% detected once. The sample was PBMCs. These receptors came from a woman in her sixties with head and neck cancer.

This chain uses TRBV6-5 with TRBJ1-2; possibly TRBD1 for D (6 bases). V was clipped by 4 bases and J by 2 bases, with 11 bases between them. This CDR3 comprises 14 residues. Germline V lookup: CDR1 MNHEY, CDR2 SVGAGI. CDR3 region: CASSSRGTNYGYTF. The DNA for the CDR3 is TGTGCCAGCAGTTCCCGCGGGACAAACTATGGCTACACCTTC.

The chain couples TRBV11-2 to TRBJ1-6; D perhaps matches TRBD1 (6 bases). This CDR3 comprises 14 residues. V shed 5 bases and J shed 9 bases, with 14 bases lying between them. The germline CDR1 and CDR2 sequences are SGHAT and FQNNGV. CDR3 bases: TGTGCCAGCAGCACACTACAGGGTTTTTCACCCCTCCACTTT. It is translated as CASSTLQGFSPLHF.

The chain uses TRBV19 and TRBJ2-2, with TRBD2 matching 7 bases. After removal of 7 bases from V and 5 bases from J, the junction contained 7 bases not matched to a gene. Germline assignment: CDR1 LNHDA and CDR2 SQIVND (reference sequence). This CDR3 is 14 amino acids long. The CDR3 sequence is CASNPRGGTGELFF. The CDR3 region has the DNA TGTGCCAGTAATCCCCGGGGAGGGACCGGGGAGCTGTTTTTT.

The genes are TRBV15 and TRBJ2-7; 7 nucleotides agree with TRBD2. V trimming: 2 bases; J trimming: 1 base; junction bases outside the gene matches: 8. The CDR3 is 16 residues long. Germline CDR1 and CDR2: LNHNV and YYDKDF (reference sequence). The CDR3 DNA is TGTGCCACCAGCAGATCTAGACTAGCCGAGTCCTACGAGCAGTACTTC. Translation: CATSRSRLAESYEQYF. Using reference TRBV15 and TRBJ2-7 for the parts outside the CDR3, the full variable domain is DAMVIQNPRYQVTQFGKPVTLSCSQTLNHNVMYWYQQKSSQAPKLLFHYYDKDFNNEADTPDNFQSRRPNTSFCFLDIRSPGLGDTAMYLCATSRSRLAESYEQYFGPGTRLTVT.

V usage is TRBV30 and J usage is TRBJ1-3; D may be TRBD1 (5 bases). Germline loops: CDR1 GTSNPN, CDR2 SVGIG (reference sequence). Trimming shortened V by 4 bases and J by 4 bases, and 23 bases separated the two germline ends. The CDR3 contains 17 residues. CDR3 sequence (DNA): TGTGCCTGGACTCTAAGTTTGGGGCCAGGGCAAGGAAACACCATATATTTT. Translation: CAWTLSLGPGQGNTIYF.

The chain links TRBV7-3 to TRBJ2-1; 8 nucleotides align to TRBD2. Looked up from germline, CDR1 is SGHTA and CDR2 is FQGTGA. The CDR3 is 15 residues long. V shed 8 bases, J shed 2 bases, and the junction held 8 bases outside the gene matches. In DNA form, the CDR3 reads TGTGCCAGCGGATACGGGACTAGAACCTACAATGAGCAGTTCTTC. Residues: CASGYGTRTYNEQFF.

This chain connects TRBV30 to TRBJ1-1; possible D gene TRBD1, 6 bases. CDR1 GTSNPN and CDR2 SVGIG come from the germline V gene (reference sequence). V lost 4 bases to trimming and J lost 0 bases, with 12 bases between them. CDR3 length: 14 residues. The CDR3 reads CAWTKGGMNTEAFF. For the CDR3, the DNA is TGTGCCTGGACGAAGGGGGGCATGAACACTGAAGCTTTCTTT.